What follows are 23 T cell receptor beta chains derived from one specimen sequenced in a study of CD8+ T cells in alopecia areata. RNA extraction was followed by reverse transcription into cDNA, which acted as the sequencing template. Sequenced by immunoSEQ multiplex PCR; TCRdb stores in-frame clones only, minus some. The data show about 110,000 clones, 58% seen once. Sequences were obtained from NKG2D-low CD8+ T cells sorted from blood. These receptors all stem from a human donor with alopecia areata.

This clone was seen a handful of times. The chain joins TRBV7-2 to TRBJ2-7, with D tentatively TRBD2 (6 bases). Germline lookup yields CDR1 SGHTA and CDR2 FQGNSA. CDR3 length equals 13 residues. Between the trimmed V and J ends, which lost 1 base and 6 bases, there was a span of 10 bases. In nucleotides, the CDR3 is TGTGCCAGCAGCTTAGTAACTAGCAGCGAGCAGTACTTC. Translation: CASSLVTSSEQYF.

The sample holds a few counts of this clone. V gene TRBV14 combines with J gene TRBJ2-5, with 12 positions matching TRBD2. The CDR3 length is 20 residues. J gave up 0 bases and V 0 bases, and 11 bases lay outside the gene matches. The germline gives CDR1 SGHDN, CDR2 FVKESK. CDR3 DNA: TGTGCCAGCAGCCAAGATGAGGCGACTAGCGGGAGTCTATACCAAGAGACCCAGTACTTC. It yields the protein CASSQDEATSGSLYQETQYF.

The V and J genes are TRBV27 and TRBJ2-3; 10 bases fit TRBD2. Trimming removed 2 bases from V and 4 bases from J; junction bases left unmatched: 6. The CDR3 runs to 16 residues. From germline, CDR1 is MNHEY and CDR2 SMNVEV (reference sequence). CDR3 DNA: TGTGCCAGCAGTTTAAAAGCGGGAGGGAGGTCAGATACGCAGTATTTT. This translates into CASSLKAGGRSDTQYF.

The chain is built from TRBV10-3 and TRBJ2-7; 7 bases line up with TRBD1. CDR1 is ENHRY and CDR2 is SYGVKD in the germline V gene. With V trimmed by 10 bases and J by 6 bases, 6 bases remained unmatched. This CDR3 spans 11 amino acids. DNA for the CDR3: TGTGCCACCGAACAGGGGACCGAGCAGTACTTC. Its protein product is CATEQGTEQYF.

This sequence joins TRBV15 and TRBJ2-5; TRBD1 might be the D (6 bases). Germline-derived CDR1 and CDR2 are LNHNV and YYDKDF (reference sequence). The CDR3 is 15 amino acids. V shed 3 bases and J shed 5 bases, with 16 bases lying between them. CDR3 sequence reads: CATSRPGAKRETQYF. For the CDR3, the DNA is TGTGCCACCAGCAGGCCAGGGGCAAAAAGGGAGACCCAGTACTTC.

The rearrangement uses TRBV10-3 and TRBJ2-1; 10 bases fit TRBD2. This CDR3 has 16 amino acids. Germline CDR1 reads ENHRY; CDR2 reads SYGVKD. V gave up 6 bases and J gave up 6 bases; unmatched junction bases: 11. CDR3 protein: CAISGDPGTSVNEQFF. The DNA for the CDR3 is TGTGCCATCAGCGGGGATCCAGGGACTAGCGTCAATGAGCAGTTCTTC.

By its share, this clone is medium-sized. This chain connects TRBV18 to TRBJ2-3, with 8 nucleotides matching TRBD2. The CDR3 covers 17 residues. Looked up from germline, CDR1 is KGHSH and CDR2 is LQKENI. The J segment lost 0 bases and the V segment lost 4 bases, leaving 9 bases of the junction unmatched. The CDR3 loop reads CASSLPTGTRSTDTQYF. The CDR3 coding sequence is TGTGCCAGCTCACTACCCACCGGGACTAGGAGCACAGATACGCAGTATTTT.

The chain employs TRBV28 and TRBJ2-6; no firm D call. CDR1 MDHEN and CDR2 SYDVKM come from the germline V gene. Trimming stripped 6 bases from V and 1 base from J, with 10 bases between. The CDR3 sequence is 15 residues long. This CDR3 reads CASRSAKSGANVLTF. The CDR3 DNA reads as TGTGCCAGCAGGTCGGCCAAGTCTGGGGCCAACGTCCTGACTTTC.

The sample holds a few counts of this clone. CDR3 region: CASSPTGTAYNEQFF. The CDR3 nucleotides are TGTGCCAGCAGCCCAACCGGGACAGCATACAATGAGCAGTTCTTC. V is TRBV11-2 and J is TRBJ2-1, with TRBD1 matching 7 bases. This CDR3 comprises 15 residues. The V segment lost 5 bases and the J segment 4 bases; nucleotides outside the gene matches: 8. The germline CDR1 and CDR2 sequences are SGHAT and FQNNGV.

This rearrangement joins TRBV14 to TRBJ1-2; no firm D call. Germline values: CDR1 SGHDN, CDR2 FVKESK. Trimming took 0 bases from V and 8 from J, leaving 16 bases between them. The CDR3 sequence is 15 residues long. The CDR3 nucleotides are TGTGCCAGCAGCCAAGAGGGCGTAGGACTAAGCGGCTACACCTTC. Protein sequence: CASSQEGVGLSGYTF. Combining the CDR3 with reference TRBV14 and TRBJ1-2 gives the whole variable domain EAGVTQFPSHSVIEKGQTVTLRCDPISGHDNLYWYRRVMGKEIKFLLHFVKESKQDESGMPNNRFLAERTGGTYSTLKVQPAELEDSGVYFCASSQEGVGLSGYTFGSGTRLTVV.

The gene calls are TRBV2 and TRBJ2-5; D is ambiguous. Per germline, CDR1 SNHLY and CDR2 FYNNEI. The CDR3 consists of 13 residues. V was pared by 7 bases and J by 5 bases, with 14 bases between. This CDR3 reads CASTFLGDETQYF. CDR3 sequence (DNA): TGTGCCAGCACATTTTTGGGTGACGAGACCCAGTACTTC.

The rearrangement joins TRBV4-1 to TRBJ2-7, with D possibly TRBD1 on 6 matching bases. Germline-derived CDR1 and CDR2 are MGHRA and YSYEKL. There are 13 residues in the CDR3. V lost 2 bases and J 1 base, leaving 6 bases between the germline ends. In nucleotides, the CDR3 is TGCGCCAGCAGCCAAACAGGGTCCTACGAGCAGTACTTC. Its protein is CASSQTGSYEQYF.

This chain uses TRBV12-5 with TRBJ2-2, with no clear D. V was pared by 0 bases and J by 6 bases, with 14 bases between. The CDR3 length is 16 residues. In germline, CDR1 is LGHNT, CDR2 FRNRAP. The CDR3 DNA is TGTGCTAGTGGTTTGGTACTCGACTCCTGGGCCGGGGAGCTGTTTTTT. This sequence encodes CASGLVLDSWAGELFF.

This clone appeared a few times. V and J are TRBV9 and TRBJ2-1; D call uncertain. The length of the CDR3 is 14 residues. V was cut by 2 bases and J by 3 bases, with 9 bases left in between. CDR1 and CDR2 from the germline V gene are SGDLS and YYNGEE. The CDR3 protein is CASSVKWDYNEQFF. The CDR3 DNA sequence: TGTGCCAGCAGCGTTAAGTGGGACTACAATGAGCAGTTCTTC.

CDR3 DNA: TGTGCCAGCAGCCGCGGACCATCCGAGCAGTACTTC. It is translated as CASSRGPSEQYF. The V call is TRBV6-6, the J call TRBJ2-7, with D unresolved. CDR1 and CDR2 from the germline V gene are MNHNY and SVGAGI (reference sequence). The ends were cut back, 6 bases at V and 6 bases at J, with 12 bases in the middle. The CDR3 is 12 residues long.

V gene TRBV9 combines with J gene TRBJ2-1; 9 nucleotides align to TRBD1. Germline CDR1 SGDLS, CDR2 YYNGEE. Germline trimming cut 1 base from V and 4 bases from J; bases unmatched to any gene: 12. This CDR3 has 18 amino acids. Here the CDR3 DNA reads TGTGCCAGCAGCGTAACGAGTTTTAGGGGACAGGGATACAATGAGCAGTTCTTC. Translation: CASSVTSFRGQGYNEQFF.

This chain connects TRBV30 to TRBJ2-7; no reliable D call. The germline CDR1 and CDR2 sequences are GTSNPN and SVGIG (reference sequence). CDR3 size: 11 residues. V lost 3 bases and J lost 6, with 9 bases in between. CDR3 DNA sequence: TGTGCCTGGAGAATAGGTCTCGAGCAGTACTTC. Translating it yields CAWRIGLEQYF.

The rearrangement links TRBV4-1 to TRBJ2-1, with 12 nucleotides matching TRBD2. CDR3 length: 16 residues. Per the germline V gene, CDR1 is MGHRA and CDR2 is YSYEKL. The ends lost 6 bases at V and 7 bases at J; junction bases unmatched: 10. In nucleotides, the CDR3 is TGCGCCAGCAGTCTAGCGGGAGGGCCTAGTTGGAATGAGCAGTTCTTC. This gives the protein CASSLAGGPSWNEQFF.

The V call is TRBV6-1, the J call TRBJ2-3; the D gene is possibly TRBD2 (5 bases). CDR1 is MNHNS and CDR2 is SASEGT in the germline V gene. The CDR3 spans 18 residues. V was trimmed by 2 bases and J by 3 bases, leaving 21 bases between them. The CDR3 DNA reads as TGTGCCAGCAGTGAATATGGCAAGCGGTGGGGAAGAACAGATACGCAGTATTTT. It encodes CASSEYGKRWGRTDTQYF.

The CDR3 is CASSPGFRGQQPQHF. CDR3 nucleotides: TGTGCCAGCAGCCCAGGGTTTAGGGGGCAACAGCCCCAGCATTTT. The chain combines TRBV28 with TRBJ1-5; TRBD1 matches 7 bases. CDR1 and CDR2 (germline): MDHEN, SYDVKM. The CDR3 is made up of 15 amino acids. V dropped 6 bases and J dropped 7; count of bases not matched to a gene: 12.

The chain employs TRBV25-1 and TRBJ2-5, with 10 nucleotides matching TRBD1. The CDR3 length is 16 residues. V gave up 4 bases and J gave up 4 bases; unmatched junction bases: 9. Germline CDR1 MGHDK, CDR2 SYGVNS. CDR3 amino acids: CASSGRDRGMAETQYF. The DNA for the CDR3 is TGTGCCAGCAGTGGCCGGGACAGGGGAATGGCAGAGACCCAGTACTTC.

This clone was counted a few times. The chain combines TRBV21-1 with TRBJ2-7; whether TRBD2, the table's D call, matches the DNA was not checked. TRBV21-1 is tagged as a pseudogene. There are 14 residues in the CDR3. CDR3 coding DNA: TGTGCCAGCAGCAGCAGTCGGGAGCCCTACGAGCAGTACTTC. Translated: CASSSSREPYEQYF.

This chain links TRBV12-5 with TRBJ1-4; 7 bases line up with TRBD1. Germline V gene data show CDR1 as LGHNT and CDR2 as FRNRAP. The length of the CDR3 is 14 residues. After removal of 4 bases from V and 10 bases from J, the junction contained 9 bases not matched to a gene. This chain's CDR3 is CASGYPDRSGKLFF. CDR3 DNA sequence: TGTGCTAGTGGTTACCCGGACAGGTCCGGAAAACTGTTTTTT. The variable domain in full, with the rest retrieved from reference TRBV12-5 and TRBJ1-4, is DARVTQTPRHKVTEMGQEVTMRCQPILGHNTVFWYRQTMMQGLELLAYFRNRAPLDDSGMPKDRFSAEMPDATLATLKIQPSEPRDSAVYFCASGYPDRSGKLFFGSGTQLSVL.